This T cell receptor (beta chain) derives from a study of blood T cell repertoires in COVID-19. Study information: Samples of COVID-19 (acute and convalescent) were obtained from the United States, Italy and Spain. Sources were T cells, B-cell-depleted T cells, or PBMCs; the material itself was cDNA or gDNA.

In the original processing: Scientists estimated how many nucleated cells there were by amplifying reference gene primers. The table came from immunoSEQ multiplex PCR; TCRdb's copy has only in-frame clones and leaves some out. V, J and clone size were drawn from that table, and D and trimming were deduced from the DNA. The sample consists of about 34,000 clones, over 70% of them appearing once. This TCR came from a man in his fifties or sixties with active COVID-19. Sample: peripheral blood.

This CDR3 is CASSPQGLANEKLFF. CDR3 DNA sequence: TGTGCCAGCAGCCCACAGGGTTTGGCCAATGAAAAACTGTTTTTT. The rearrangement joins TRBV11-2 to TRBJ1-4; D might be TRBD1 (6 bases). Germline-derived CDR1 and CDR2 are SGHAT and FQNNGV. The CDR3 loop spans 15 amino acids. V dropped 5 bases and J dropped 5 bases, with 15 bases sitting between them.